The subject of this entry is one TCR beta chain. Reverse transcription of about 0.5 to 1 ug RNA used random hexamers. An immunoSEQ multiplex PCR amplified TCR beta CDR3 over 54 Vbeta and 13 Jbeta. TCRdb redid the calling of the immunoSEQ multiplex PCR reads with MiXCR, one entry per CDR3 protein. The sample has around 170,000 distinct CDR3 sequences, 90% to 97% seen once; the top ten hold 0.12%. Sequencing of TCR beta covered CD8+ and CD4+ T cells obtained from blood. The source of the sample is a study of CD8 T cells in Susac syndrome. The germline V gene has CDR1 SGDLS and CDR2 YYNGEE. CDR3 length: 13 amino acids. V lost 5 bases to trimming and J lost 13 bases, with 21 bases between them.

This TCR came from a human donor with Susac syndrome. V gene TRBV9 combines with J gene TRBJ2-5, with D uncertain. Sequencing input: CD4+ T cells from PBMCs. The CDR3 protein is CASSEVVSSRRYF. CDR3 bases: TGTGCCAGCAGTGAAGTAGTGTCCTCGCGGAGGTACTTC.